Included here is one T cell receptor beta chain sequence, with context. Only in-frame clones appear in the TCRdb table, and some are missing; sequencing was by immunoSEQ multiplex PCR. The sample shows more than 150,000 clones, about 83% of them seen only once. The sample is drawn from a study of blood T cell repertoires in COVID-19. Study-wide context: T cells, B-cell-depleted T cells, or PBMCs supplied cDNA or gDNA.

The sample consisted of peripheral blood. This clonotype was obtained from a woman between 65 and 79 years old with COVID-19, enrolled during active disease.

The CDR3 sequence is CASTLTSGKDNEQFF. CDR3 DNA: TGTGCCAGTACCCTGACTAGCGGAAAGGACAATGAGCAGTTCTTC. V is TRBV19 and J is TRBJ2-1, with TRBD2 matching 9 bases. V lost 7 bases to trimming and J lost 5 bases; unmatched junction nucleotides: 9. The CDR3 sequence is 15 residues long. Germline V gene lookup returns CDR1 LNHDA and CDR2 SQIVND (reference sequence).